This TCR beta chain was obtained from a study of cytomegalovirus exposure and HLA in healthy donors. The donors were in the approximately 120-subject validation cohort; that cohort was separate from the approximately 700-subject first cohort. A remark on this clone: Its antigen is undetermined.

Trimming stripped 0 bases from V and 3 bases from J, with 12 bases between. CDR1 SNHLY and CDR2 FYNNEI come from the germline V gene. This CDR3 has 15 residues. Study-wide findings and caveats: First-cohort TCR clusters were later found to tend to co-occur in the 120 or so validation repertoires.

Repertoires were generated with immunoSEQ multiplex PCR, while TCRdb's copy carries only in-frame clones and drops some. Among roughly 300,000 clones, 88% were seen once, and the ten largest hold about 0.9%. The sequenced material came from PBMCs. The source of this sequence is a woman aged 18-30 years in good health and CMV-seronegative. The chain has TRBV2 and TRBJ2-7; TRBD1 is a possible D gene (5 bases). This CDR3 is CASSEALGAVYEQYF. The CDR3 nucleotides are TGTGCCAGCAGTGAAGCGCTAGGGGCGGTCTACGAGCAGTACTTC.